Listed below are T cell receptor beta chains from one sample, sequenced in a study of brain metastases from non-small cell lung cancer. Assay: immunoSEQ multiplex PCR; the TCRdb copy retains only in-frame clones and omits some. The data show roughly 4,000 clones, with 80% to 90% seen just once and nearly 6.5% held by the top ten. The specimen sequenced was primary lung tumor tissue. The receptors stem from a donor aged 40 or older with non-small cell lung cancer. CDR3s include the opening cysteine and the closing phenylalanine or tryptophan. The D gene is left open where the match is weak. Some rows have no size entry. The others give once, few or many, or a class for an expanded clone.

v_gene: TRBV12-3/TRBV12-4
abundance: .
d_gene: .
j_gene: TRBJ2-7
CDR3nt: TGTGCCAGCAGCCCAACTTCGGGACACGAGCAGTACTTC
CDR3aa: CASSPTSGHEQYF

v_gene: TRBV19
abundance: few
d_gene: .
j_gene: TRBJ2-1
CDR3nt: TGTGCCAGTAGTGTAAAGATAGGGGCCCACAATGAGCAGTTCTTC
CDR3aa: CASSVKIGAHNEQFF

v_gene: TRBV7-9
abundance: .
d_gene: .
j_gene: TRBJ2-7
CDR3nt: TGTGCCATCGGGACCGGCGAGCAGTACTTC
CDR3aa: CAIGTGEQYF

v_gene: TRBV7-2
abundance: .
d_gene: .
j_gene: TRBJ2-7
CDR3nt: TGTGCCAGCAGCGTGGCCGGGACGGAGACCTACGAACAGTACTTC
CDR3aa: CASSVAGTETYEQYF

v_gene: TRBV7-8
abundance: .
d_gene: .
j_gene: TRBJ1-5
CDR3nt: TGTGCCAGCACCGAAAGGTCGGACTGGGATCAGCCCCAGCATTTT
CDR3aa: CASTERSDWDQPQHF

v_gene: TRBV7-2
abundance: once
d_gene: TRBD2
j_gene: TRBJ2-1
CDR3nt: TGTGCCAGCAGCCCACCGGGACTAGCGGGAGGTGAGCAGTTCTTC
CDR3aa: CASSPPGLAGGEQFF

v_gene: TRBV6-6
abundance: .
d_gene: TRBD2
j_gene: TRBJ2-3
CDR3nt: TGTGCCAGCAGTCGACAGGGACTAGCGGGAGCGGGGGCCACAGATACGCAGTATTTT
CDR3aa: CASSRQGLAGAGATDTQYF

v_gene: TRBV9
abundance: .
d_gene: .
j_gene: TRBJ2-3
CDR3nt: TGTGCCAGCAGCTCGAGCGGCAGTAGCACAGATACGCAGTATTTT
CDR3aa: CASSSSGSSTDTQYF

v_gene: TRBV2
abundance: .
d_gene: .
j_gene: TRBJ1-1
CDR3nt: TGTGCCAGCAGCCCTGGGGTCAGGGAAGCTTTCTTT
CDR3aa: CASSPGVREAFF

v_gene: TRBV7-2
abundance: .
d_gene: .
j_gene: TRBJ2-2
CDR3nt: TGTGCCAGCAGCTTAGCGACCGGAGGGGGCACCGGGGAGCTGTTTTTT
CDR3aa: CASSLATGGGTGELFF

v_gene: TRBV29-1
abundance: .
d_gene: .
j_gene: TRBJ2-1
CDR3nt: TGCAGCGTATCTAGCGAAACCTACAATGAGCAGTTCTTC
CDR3aa: CSVSSETYNEQFF

v_gene: TRBV3-1/TRBV3-2
abundance: .
d_gene: TRBD2
j_gene: TRBJ2-1
CDR3nt: TGTGCTAGCAGCCAAGAGCTAGCGGGAGCGGACGAGCAGTTCTTC
CDR3aa: CASSQELAGADEQFF

v_gene: TRBV29-1
abundance: once
d_gene: TRBD2
j_gene: TRBJ2-7
CDR3nt: TGCAGCGTTCTGGGAGGGAAAATCAACGAGCAGTACTTC
CDR3aa: CSVLGGKINEQYF

v_gene: TRBV28
abundance: .
d_gene: .
j_gene: TRBJ2-3
CDR3nt: TGTGCCAGCAGTTTTAACGGGAACACAGATACGCAGTATTTT
CDR3aa: CASSFNGNTDTQYF

v_gene: TRBV7-8
abundance: .
d_gene: .
j_gene: TRBJ2-5
CDR3nt: TGTGCCAGCAGCTTAGGGACAGGGAGGGAAGAGACCCAGTACTTC
CDR3aa: CASSLGTGREETQYF

v_gene: TRBV9
abundance: .
d_gene: TRBD2
j_gene: TRBJ2-2
CDR3nt: TGTGCCAGCAGCTTCTACCCAATAGCGGGAGGTGGCACCGGGGAGCTGTTTTTT
CDR3aa: CASSFYPIAGGGTGELFF

v_gene: TRBV18
abundance: .
d_gene: .
j_gene: TRBJ2-1
CDR3nt: TGTGCCAGCTCACTCGACAACAATGAGCAGTTCTTC
CDR3aa: CASSLDNNEQFF

v_gene: TRBV18
abundance: .
d_gene: TRBD1
j_gene: TRBJ2-7
CDR3nt: TGTGCCAGCTCACCTCAGGGGACAGGGCTCGTCGAGCAGTACTTC
CDR3aa: CASSPQGTGLVEQYF

v_gene: TRBV9
abundance: .
d_gene: TRBD1
j_gene: TRBJ2-2
CDR3nt: TGTGCCAGCAGGGGACAGGGTTCGGCCGGGGAGCTGTTTTTT
CDR3aa: CASRGQGSAGELFF